This T cell receptor (beta chain) was identified in a study of identical twins. Germline CDR1 is LNHNV and CDR2 is YYDKDF (reference sequence). This CDR3 contains 19 residues. Overall study findings and caveats: The models systematically underestimated how much out-of-frame TCR alpha was shared in monozygotic twins. Fewer insertions characterized abundant cord blood beta clonotypes, whereas memory repertoires showed none. Shared out-of-frame alpha sequences (those common to twins) showed excess low generation probability.

Comments on this clonotype: Its antigen remains unknown.

Unique molecular identifiers were present on the cDNA, which also gained a universal primer site by template switching. MiXCR, run by TCRdb on the 5' RACE reads, gives a single entry per CDR3 protein. The table has around 1.7 million distinct CDR3 sequences, less than 40% seen once. Sequencing was done on a sample of cord blood. The chain joins TRBV15 to TRBJ2-7; 12 nucleotides line up with TRBD2. The J call may be mistaken, given a closer DNA end match to TRBJ2-5. This TCR was recovered from a newborn girl in good health. This chain's CDR3 is CATSRALTSGGLRWATQYF. The CDR3 coding sequence is TGTGCCACCAGCAGGGCCCTGACTAGCGGGGGTCTGAGGTGGGCGACCCAGTACTTC.